These 25 T cell receptor beta chains came from one sample sequenced in a study of blood T cell repertoires in COVID-19. Assay used: immunoSEQ multiplex PCR; TCRdb lists only in-frame clones, some missing. The sample holds 150,000 to 200,000 clones, around 75% seen once. Sequenced sample: peripheral blood. These receptors were collected from an elderly woman with acute or convalescent COVID-19.

This clone turned up a few times. V is TRBV6-5 and J is TRBJ1-2; 7 positions agree with TRBD1. There are 14 residues in the CDR3. The J segment lost 1 base and the V segment lost 6 bases, leaving 5 bases of the junction unmatched. CDR1 is MNHEY, CDR2 SVGAGI, per germline. The CDR3 DNA sequence: TGTGCCAGCAGAGAGACAGGGCTTAACTATGGCTACACCTTC. This encodes CASRETGLNYGYTF.

This clone came up a few times. The chain joins TRBV3-1 (or the pseudogene TRBV3-2) to TRBJ2-3; TRBD1 might be the D (5 bases). Looked up from germline, CDR1 is LGHDT and CDR2 is YNNKEL (reference sequence). This CDR3 comprises 16 residues. V was trimmed by 4 bases and J by 0 bases, leaving 14 bases between them. The CDR3 DNA follows: TGTGCCAGCAGCCCTCGACAGTTGCTGAGCACAGATACGCAGTATTTT. Protein product: CASSPRQLLSTDTQYF.

On this clone itself: Relative to the germline gene, one junction end is altered; a read error may explain this. The chain carries TRBV7-2 and TRBJ2-2; weak D call: TRBD1 (5 bases). This CDR3 is built from 17 residues. CDR1 and CDR2 from the germline V gene are SGHTA and FQGNSA. Here the CDR3 reads CASTLGRRGVNTGELFF. In nucleotides, the CDR3 is TGTGCCAGCACCTTAGGCCGAAGGGGCGTAAACACCGGGGAGCTGTTTTTT.

This chain joins TRBV11-2 and TRBJ1-2, with 9 nucleotides matching TRBD1. The germline gives CDR1 SGHAT, CDR2 FQNNGV. This CDR3 spans 15 amino acids. Germline trimming cut 4 bases from V and 2 bases from J; bases unmatched to any gene: 5. The CDR3 sequence: CASSSNRGRNYGYTF. In DNA, the CDR3 is TGTGCCAGCAGCTCCAACAGGGGGCGCAACTATGGCTACACCTTC.

The chain recombines TRBV24-1 with TRBJ1-4; unclear D gene. From germline, CDR1 is KGHDR and CDR2 SFDVKD. CDR3 size: 13 residues. V lost 4 bases, J lost 7 bases, and 9 bases lay in between. DNA of the CDR3: TGTGCCACCAGTGAAGGAGGGTTTGAAAAACTGTTTTTT. Protein product: CATSEGGFEKLFF.

This clone was picked up one time. The chain is built from TRBV5-1 and TRBJ2-1; 8 bases line up with TRBD2. The CDR3 is made up of 16 amino acids. V gave up 0 bases and J gave up 9 bases; unmatched junction bases: 11. Per the germline V gene, CDR1 is SGHRS and CDR2 is YFSETQ. The CDR3 nucleotides read TGCGCCAGCAGCTTGGGAGGGGTAGCGGGATCGGTTGAGCAGTTCTTC. It yields the protein CASSLGGVAGSVEQFF.

V is TRBV5-1 and J is TRBJ2-5; 14 bases fit TRBD2. The CDR3 extends over 16 amino acids. The germline V gene has CDR1 SGHRS and CDR2 YFSETQ. Trimming cost V 5 bases and J 0 bases; bases outside gene matches: 3. CDR3 bases: TGCGCCAGCAGTTGGACTAGCGGGGGGAACCAAGAGACCCAGTACTTC. Encoded protein: CASSWTSGGNQETQYF.

The J gene is TRBJ1-5, the V gene TRBV28; TRBD1 aligns across 9 bases. V lost 0 bases to trimming and J lost 0 bases; unmatched junction nucleotides: 3. The CDR3 is made up of 17 amino acids. Germline V gene lookup returns CDR1 MDHEN and CDR2 SYDVKM. This CDR3 is CASSLWGQGYSNQPQHF. The CDR3 nucleotides are TGTGCCAGCAGTTTATGGGGACAGGGCTATAGCAATCAGCCCCAGCATTTT.

CDR3 in DNA: TGTGCCAGCAGTCCCGGGACTAGCTCTTGGACAGATACGCAGTATTTT. Protein sequence: CASSPGTSSWTDTQYF. The rearrangement links TRBV27 to TRBJ2-3, with 9 bases that match TRBD2. The CDR3 is 16 amino acids. From germline, CDR1 is MNHEY and CDR2 SMNVEV (reference sequence). Unmatched junction bases numbered 9, after V lost 5 bases and J lost 3 bases.

This rearrangement joins TRBV19 to TRBJ2-6, with a tentative D call TRBD1 (7 bases). The CDR3 contains 16 residues. In germline, CDR1 is LNHDA, CDR2 SQIVND (reference sequence). The V gene lost 9 bases and the J gene lost 0 bases, with 15 bases spanning the gap. Written as DNA, the CDR3 is TGTGCCAGCCAGACAGGGACTCGCTCTGGGGCCAACGTCCTGACTTTC. This encodes CASQTGTRSGANVLTF. The variable domain in full, completed from reference TRBV19 and TRBJ2-6, reads DGGITQSPKYLFRKEGQNVTLSCEQNLNHDAMYWYRQDPGQGLRLIYYSQIVNDFQKGDIAEGYSVSREKKESFPLTVTSAQKNPTAFYLCASQTGTRSGANVLTFGAGSRLTVL.

The chain recombines TRBV2 with TRBJ1-1, with 11 bases fitting TRBD1. With 7 bases clipped from V and 2 bases from J, the junction kept 3 bases outside the gene matches. The CDR3 spans 14 residues. Looked up from germline, CDR1 is SNHLY and CDR2 is FYNNEI. The CDR3 reads CASIRTGGNTEAFF. CDR3 DNA sequence: TGTGCCAGCATCCGGACAGGGGGCAACACTGAAGCTTTCTTT.

This clone was seen a handful of times. The genes are TRBV12-3 or TRBV12-4 and TRBJ1-2; no clear D gene. The CDR3 consists of 13 residues. The ends were cut back, 3 bases at V and 5 bases at J, with 10 bases in the middle. CDR3 residues: CASSFADSYGYTF. The CDR3 bases are TGTGCCAGCAGTTTCGCGGACTCTTATGGCTACACCTTC.

This clone was counted between two and nine times. The chain couples TRBV6-6 to TRBJ1-2; no firm D call. Germline CDR1 reads MNHNY; CDR2 reads SVGAGI (reference sequence). The CDR3 loop spans 16 amino acids. Trimming took 1 base from V and 0 from J, leaving 12 bases between them. CDR3 sequence reads: CASSYLAPTANYGYTF. The CDR3 DNA is TGTGCCAGCAGTTACTTAGCTCCGACGGCTAACTATGGCTACACCTTC.

This clone showed up just a few times. V is TRBV5-4 and J is TRBJ2-7; D gene uncertain. The V and J ends lost 4 bases and 0 bases respectively, with 14 bases between them. This CDR3 is built from 15 residues. Looked up from germline, CDR1 is SGHNT and CDR2 is YYREEE (reference sequence). CDR3 coding DNA: TGTGCCAGCAGCCTCGGGTCCTCTCCCTCCTACGAGCAGTACTTC. Its translation: CASSLGSSPSYEQYF.

The CDR3 reads CASSLWVGGNGETQYF. CDR3 sequence (DNA): TGTGCCAGCAGTTTATGGGTAGGGGGCAACGGGGAGACCCAGTACTTC. The rearrangement uses TRBV28 and TRBJ2-5, with 7 bases matching TRBD1. The germline V gene encodes CDR1 MDHEN and CDR2 SYDVKM. This CDR3 spans 16 amino acids. V lost 0 bases to trimming and J lost 5 bases; unmatched junction nucleotides: 9.

V gene TRBV30 combines with J gene TRBJ1-1; D remains unclear. Deletions cut 3 bases from V and 4 bases from J, with 6 bases between. Germline-derived CDR1 and CDR2 are GTSNPN and SVGIG (reference sequence). This CDR3 is built from 11 residues. The CDR3 DNA follows: TGTGCCTGGAGCTGGGCCACTGAAGCTTTCTTT. Encoded protein: CAWSWATEAFF.

The rearrangement links TRBV9 to TRBJ1-6, with 8 bases matching TRBD1. The V and J ends lost 4 bases and 1 base, in that order; junction bases with no gene match: 19. The CDR3 loop spans 21 amino acids. Germline CDR1 and CDR2: SGDLS and YYNGEE. This chain's CDR3 is CASSPAGYRQGIRSYNSPLHF. The CDR3 DNA reads TGTGCCAGCAGCCCCGCGGGGTATCGACAGGGGATTAGGTCCTATAATTCACCCCTCCACTTT.

This clone was observed many times. The gene calls are TRBV14 and TRBJ2-3; TRBD1 might be the D (6 bases). V was shortened by 4 bases and J by 7 bases, with 9 bases between the two germline ends. Germline V gives CDR1 SGHDN, CDR2 FVKESK. The CDR3 sequence is 12 residues long. As DNA, the CDR3 is TGTGCCAGCAGCCCCAGGGGTTATACGCAGTATTTT. It codes for CASSPRGYTQYF.

The chain links TRBV12-3 or TRBV12-4 to TRBJ1-5; D gene ambiguous. This CDR3 comprises 13 residues. Trimming took 4 bases from V and 3 from J, leaving 7 bases between them. CDR3 sequence (DNA): TGTGCCAGCAGTTCCGGGGTCAATCAGCCCCAGCATTTT. As protein: CASSSGVNQPQHF.

This clone was picked up a small number of times. The rearrangement links TRBV11-2 to TRBJ2-1; 9 nucleotides agree with TRBD2. V lost 3 bases, J lost 5 bases, and 5 bases stayed unmatched. Per the germline V gene, CDR1 is SGHAT and CDR2 is FQNNGV. The CDR3 runs to 15 residues. The CDR3 coding sequence is TGTGCCAGCAGCTTCCGGGGACTAGCAAACAATGAGCAGTTCTTC. Amino acids: CASSFRGLANNEQFF.

This chain links TRBV5-1 with TRBJ2-6; 11 nucleotides line up with TRBD1. J was trimmed by 0 bases and V by 4 bases; bases with no gene match: 9. Per the germline V gene, CDR1 is SGHRS and CDR2 is YFSETQ. The CDR3 loop spans 19 amino acids. In nucleotides, the CDR3 is TGCGCCAGCAGCCTCCTTGGACAGGGGGCGTCCTCTGGGGCCAACGTCCTGACTTTC. Its translation: CASSLLGQGASSGANVLTF.

In this sample, this clone turned up a few times. The chain recombines TRBV2 with TRBJ2-3, with 7 bases lining up with TRBD1. With 4 bases clipped from V and 4 bases from J, the junction kept 2 bases outside the gene matches. The CDR3 runs 13 residues. From germline, CDR1 is SNHLY and CDR2 FYNNEI. CDR3 region: CASSGQGPDTQYF. DNA for the CDR3: TGTGCCAGCAGTGGACAGGGTCCAGATACGCAGTATTTT.

V and J are TRBV13 and TRBJ1-2, with a tentative D call TRBD1 (5 bases). CDR1 PRHDT and CDR2 FYEKMQ come from the germline V gene (reference sequence). The CDR3 contains 16 residues. Trimming pared 1 base from V and 8 bases from J, leaving 20 bases between. The CDR3 DNA reads as TGTGCCAGCAGCTTAGCGACTTTTCCGACCGGGGGGGGCTACACCTTC. Translating gives CASSLATFPTGGGYTF.

The rearrangement joins TRBV5-1 to TRBJ2-1; tentatively, D is TRBD1 (6 bases). The CDR3 covers 15 residues. CDR1 is SGHRS and CDR2 is YFSETQ in the germline V gene. V shed 4 bases and J shed 4 bases, with 15 bases lying between them. The CDR3 spells CASSTGTTGYNEQFF. CDR3 coding DNA: TGCGCCAGCAGCACAGGGACAACCGGGTACAATGAGCAGTTCTTC.

This clone was detected a few times. This chain connects TRBV27 to TRBJ1-4; TRBD1 aligns across 8 bases. This CDR3 is built from 13 residues. Germline CDR1 MNHEY, CDR2 SMNVEV (reference sequence). The V and J ends lost 5 bases and 5 bases, in that order; junction bases with no gene match: 1. The chain's CDR3 is CASSRTGNEKLFF. The CDR3 coding sequence is TGTGCCAGCAGTAGGACAGGGAATGAAAAACTGTTTTTT.